This T cell receptor (beta chain) stems from a study of blood T cell repertoires in COVID-19. On the study more broadly: Sources were T cells, B-cell-depleted T cells, or PBMCs; the material itself was cDNA or gDNA.

In the original processing: Nucleated cell number was recorded as an estimate derived from reference gene primer amplification. The protocol was immunoSEQ multiplex PCR, while the TCRdb copy is restricted to in-frame clones and leaves out a portion. The D gene and trimming were derived from the DNA, and the V and J assignments and clone size from that table. The data contain 84,000 or so clones, approximately 85% of them singletons. Germline CDR1 reads MNHNY; CDR2 reads SVGAGI (reference sequence). Losses at the gene ends were 6 bases for V and 2 bases for J; bases not matched to a gene: 20. This CDR3 has 21 amino acids.

The sequence derives from a man in his sixties or seventies with acute or convalescent COVID-19. The rearrangement links TRBV6-6 to TRBJ2-7; TRBD2 matches 15 bases. The sequenced material came from peripheral blood. CDR3 sequence: CASSRSITGLAGGIDTYEQYF. CDR3 nucleotide sequence: TGTGCCAGCAGCCGAAGCATAACGGGACTAGCGGGGGGCATCGATACCTACGAGCAGTACTTC.